This TCR beta chain stems from a study of blood T cell repertoires in COVID-19. Original data processing: Nucleated cell number was recorded as an estimate derived from reference gene primer amplification. Profiling relied on immunoSEQ multiplex PCR, and the TCRdb table lists in-frame clones only, not all of them. That table supplies the V and J calls and clone size; D and trimming were determined from the DNA. The sample has about 200,000 clones, roughly nine tenths seen once. From germline, CDR1 is SGHTA and CDR2 FQGTGA. Germline trimming cut 2 bases from V and 5 bases from J; bases unmatched to any gene: 8. CDR3 length equals 15 residues. Individuals drawn from approximately 22 US areas were about 18 to 95 years old. Participants' own reports of clinical history determined their cohort assignment. All recovered Cohort 3 donors got two negative PCRs, got clearance, or saw symptom resolution.

The sample taken for sequencing was PBMCs or T cells enriched from blood (not recorded which). The chain combines TRBV7-3 with TRBJ2-5, with 7 bases matching TRBD1. The sequence was obtained from a woman between 25 and 40 years old who had recovered from COVID-19. The CDR3 DNA sequence: TGTGCCAGCAGCTTACTCCCAGGGGGTGGGGAGACCCAGTACTTC. Amino acid sequence: CASSLLPGGGETQYF.